This T cell receptor beta chain was sequenced for a study of T cell repertoires in cytomegalovirus infection. MiXCR, applied by TCRdb to the reads, yields one record per CDR3 protein. In the table there are roughly 920,000 distinct CDR3 sequences, roughly 30% of which are singletons. Findings and limits, study-wide: Cumulative frequency (of public TCR beta family members) identified carriers of CMV plus the relevant HLA. The response measured ex vivo was dominated by TCR beta clonotypes (HLA-C-restricted and CMV-specific).

This clonotype was seen a handful of times. Antigen specificity is unknown. Trimming took off 2 bases at V and 0 bases at J, with 10 bases between the two ends. CDR1 and CDR2 (germline): SGHVS, FNYEAQ. This CDR3 has 16 residues. The source of this sequence is a human donor in good health (CMV status not recorded). Some clones in this sample may be carry-over from other donors' samples. The input for sequencing was cultured CD8+ T cells from PBMCs, taken from culture after CMV antigen stimulation. This chain links TRBV7-6 with TRBJ2-2; no definite D call. The CDR3 DNA is TGTGCCAGCAGCTTAACCCGACCCGCGAACACCGGGGAGCTGTTTTTT. Its protein product is CASSLTRPANTGELFF.